The entry that follows covers one T cell receptor beta chain sequence. Its antigen remains unknown. In germline, CDR1 is SGHDN, CDR2 FVKESK. CDR3 size: 16 residues. With 0 bases clipped from V and 2 bases from J, the junction kept 5 bases outside the gene matches. Researchers prepared the TCRbeta library using unique molecular identifiers, the study reports. TCRdb used MiXCR to reprocess the PCR reads, holding one entry per CDR3 protein. The table lists hundreds of thousands of distinct CDR3 sequences, approximately 24% of them singletons. This sample was taken from a study of T-cell reconstitution after alpha-beta-depleted transplantation in children. Whole-study results and caveats: It was reported that alpha-beta T cells came from several hundred expanded graft clones (about two months after transplant). Recipient T cells and thymic progenitors that survived gave rise to the high TCRbeta diversity observed at day 60 in some patients. The authors attributed T-cell counts and diversity one year after transplant mostly to newly produced T cells.

The gene calls are TRBV14 and TRBJ2-3, with TRBD2 matching 7 bases. The TCR comes from a female patient aged 2 to 10 who had a stem cell transplant for congenital amegakaryocytic thrombocytopenia, so the T cells may come from the graft donor. The sample consisted of PBMCs, mostly from graft donor cells, taken 360 days after TCRalphabeta/CD19-depleted stem cell transplant. Here the CDR3 reads CASSQDVQRDTDTQYF. CDR3 coding DNA: TGTGCCAGCAGCCAAGACGTCCAGCGGGACACAGATACGCAGTATTTT.